The 11 T cell receptor beta chains given below trace back to one sample, sequenced in a study of T cells in localized non-small cell lung cancer. Sequenced by immunoSEQ multiplex PCR; TCRdb stores in-frame clones only, minus some. The top ten clones hold less than 25% of a sample with tens of thousands of clones, roughly 90% of them seen once. Sample: peripheral blood, taken before any cancer treatment. The receptors here all came from a man between 40 and 70 years old with stage I squamous cell lung carcinoma.

The chain joins TRBV30 to TRBJ2-3, with 7 positions matching TRBD2. This CDR3 is built from 12 residues. Per the germline V gene, CDR1 is GTSNPN and CDR2 is SVGIG (reference sequence). V shed 5 bases and J 3 bases; nucleotides not matched to a gene: 2. The CDR3 DNA reads as TGTGCCTGGGGTAGCGGGACAGATACGCAGTATTTT. Residues: CAWGSGTDTQYF. The entire variable domain, with the rest obtained from reference TRBV30 and TRBJ2-3, is as follows: SQTIHQWPATLVQPVGSPLSLECTVEGTSNPNLYWYRQAAGRGLQLLFYSVGIGQISSEVPQNLSASRPQDRQFILSSKKLLLSDSGFYLCAWGSGTDTQYFGPGTRLTVL.

This CDR3 reads CASSPDYYNEQFF. CDR3 sequence (DNA): TGTGCCAGCTCACCTGACTACTACAATGAGCAGTTCTTC. J is TRBJ2-1 and V is TRBV18, with D possibly TRBD2 on 5 matching bases. CDR3 length: 13 amino acids. Germline values: CDR1 KGHSH, CDR2 LQKENI. Trimming took off 3 bases at V and 3 bases at J, with 6 bases between the two ends.

The V and J genes are TRBV11-3 and TRBJ2-1; 11 bases map to TRBD1. Germline lookup yields CDR1 SGHNT and CDR2 YENEEA. The junction had 12 bases not matched to a gene; V was cut back by 5 bases and J by 6 bases. The CDR3 sequence is 17 residues long. The CDR3 protein is CASSPRTGTGGTNEQFF. As DNA, the CDR3 is TGTGCCAGCAGCCCCCGCACAGGGACAGGGGGGACCAATGAGCAGTTCTTC.

The V and J genes are TRBV14 and TRBJ2-5, with D maybe TRBD2 (5 bases). Germline CDR1 SGHDN, CDR2 FVKESK. The CDR3 totals 13 residues. V lost 4 bases to trimming and J lost 2 bases, with 8 bases between them. The CDR3 spells CASSRGRQETQYF. The CDR3 bases are TGTGCCAGCAGCCGCGGGCGACAAGAGACCCAGTACTTC.

The V and J genes are TRBV5-1 and TRBJ2-5, with D hard to call. Trimming left V 1 base short and J 5 bases short, with 9 bases between. Per germline, CDR1 SGHRS and CDR2 YFSETQ. The CDR3 runs to 13 residues. CDR3 bases: TGCGCCAGCAGCTTGATCGACTTGGAGACCCAGTACTTC. Translated, it gives CASSLIDLETQYF. The full variable domain, rest sourced from reference TRBV5-1 and TRBJ2-5, is KAGVTQTPRYLIKTRGQQVTLSCSPISGHRSVSWYQQTPGQGLQFLFEYFSETQRNKGNFPGRFSGRQFSNSRSEMNVSTLELGDSALYLCASSLIDLETQYFGPGTRLLVL.

The CDR3 DNA follows: TGTGCCAGCAGCCGTGGCACCGGGGAGCTGTTTTTT. Amino acid sequence: CASSRGTGELFF. This sequence joins TRBV11-3 and TRBJ2-2; no reliable D call. Trimming took off 5 bases at V and 4 bases at J, with 5 bases between the two ends. The CDR3 runs 12 residues. Germline V gene data show CDR1 as SGHNT and CDR2 as YENEEA.

This chain joins TRBV9 and TRBJ2-1; D is perhaps TRBD1 (7 bases). CDR1 and CDR2 (germline): SGDLS, YYNGEE. Trimming took off 0 bases at V and 2 bases at J, with 15 bases between the two ends. The CDR3 spans 17 residues. The CDR3 loop is CASSVVEGALTYNEQFF. Written as DNA, the CDR3 is TGTGCCAGCAGCGTAGTGGAGGGGGCCTTAACCTACAATGAGCAGTTCTTC.

CDR3 in amino acids: CSAPRAEKLFF. The DNA for the CDR3 is TGCAGTGCTCCCCGGGCCGAAAAACTGTTTTTT. The rearrangement joins TRBV20-1 to TRBJ1-4; D unclear. The CDR3 covers 11 residues. Trimming cost V 5 bases and J 8 bases, with 9 bases left between them. The germline V gene encodes CDR1 DFQATT and CDR2 SNEGSKA (reference sequence).

The chain has TRBV7-3 and TRBJ1-2; maybe TRBD1 (5 bases). This CDR3 spans 15 amino acids. The germline V gene encodes CDR1 SGHTA and CDR2 FQGTGA. Trimming pared 1 base from V and 1 base from J, leaving 10 bases between. CDR3 bases: TGTGCCAGCAGCTTAAGCAGGGACGGTAACTATGGCTACACCTTC. It translates to CASSLSRDGNYGYTF. The full variable domain, rest sourced from reference TRBV7-3 and TRBJ1-2, is GAGVSQTPSNKVTEKGKYVELRCDPISGHTALYWYRQSLGQGPEFLIYFQGTGAADDSGLPNDRFFAVRPEGSVSTLKIQRTERGDSAVYLCASSLSRDGNYGYTFGSGTRLTVV.

This clone showed up just once. The V gene is TRBV5-6, the J gene TRBJ2-1; D remains ambiguous. The germline V and J ends were trimmed by 1 base and 9 bases, with 23 bases remaining between them. CDR1 and CDR2 from the germline V gene are SGHDT and YYEEEE. The CDR3 has 17 residues. The CDR3 nucleotides read TGTGCCAGCAGCTTGATCCCGCGGTCCCCCAACATAGGTGAGCAGTTCTTC. It encodes CASSLIPRSPNIGEQFF.

The chain carries TRBV27 and TRBJ2-1; 12 bases align to TRBD2. The germline V gene has CDR1 MNHEY and CDR2 SMNVEV (reference sequence). Trimming at V came to 6 bases and at J to 7 bases, leaving 7 bases not matched to a gene. The CDR3 covers 15 residues. CDR3: CASSLAGGTLNEQFF. As DNA, the CDR3 is TGTGCCAGCAGCCTAGCGGGAGGGACTTTGAATGAGCAGTTCTTC.